This is a list of T cell receptor beta chains from one sample in a study of OX40 agonist ivuxolimab in advanced cancers. The protocol was immunoSEQ multiplex PCR, while the TCRdb copy is restricted to in-frame clones and leaves out a portion. Among about 89,000 clones listed, under 95% were seen once. The sequencing used CD4+ or CD8+ T cells sorted from blood, collected in a trial of the OX40 agonist ivuxolimab. The receptors come from an adult with an advanced solid tumor such as melanoma, head and neck, liver or kidney cancer. The conserved cysteine and the conserved F or W are not part of the CDR3 here. The order of the fields is J gene, V gene, clone size, CDR3 protein. Rows may omit the clone size; those that give it use once, few, many or a size class.

j_gene: TRBJ2-7
v_gene: TRBV7-2
abundance: once
CDR3aa: ASSVRQGEVQY

j_gene: TRBJ1-3
v_gene: TRBV7-2
abundance: -
CDR3aa: ASSLARGSGNTIY

j_gene: TRBJ1-1
v_gene: TRBV7-9
abundance: -
CDR3aa: ASISFSQANTEAF

j_gene: TRBJ2-2
v_gene: TRBV29-1
abundance: -
CDR3aa: SVDARDRALEHRGAV

j_gene: TRBJ2-1
v_gene: TRBV7-9
abundance: -
CDR3aa: ASSQNVGGFEQF

j_gene: TRBJ1-2
v_gene: TRBV4-3
abundance: -
CDR3aa: ASSQDEQGIQGYT

j_gene: TRBJ1-4
v_gene: TRBV28
abundance: -
CDR3aa: VTGANEKLF

j_gene: TRBJ2-6
v_gene: TRBV6-1
abundance: -
CDR3aa: ASREGVWGVLT

j_gene: TRBJ2-1
v_gene: TRBV9
abundance: -
CDR3aa: ASSVGQRGAIYNEQF

j_gene: TRBJ1-5
v_gene: TRBV19
abundance: -
CDR3aa: ASSKGGDQPQH